This is a list of T cell receptor beta chains from one sample in a study of technical replicates of blood from a handful of donors. Method: immunoSEQ multiplex PCR; TCRdb's copy keeps in-frame clones and lacks some. This table holds some 70,000 clones, just under 95% found once. The sequenced material came from T cells isolated from PBMCs. Source of these receptors: a human donor in good health. CDR3s include the opening cysteine and the closing phenylalanine or tryptophan. The D gene is left open where the match is weak. Size is omitted from some rows. Given values are once, few, many or a class for expanded clones.

NA	NA	TRBV5-1	TRBJ1-1	TGCGCCAGCAGCTCGTTCCGGGACACTACTGAAGCTTTCTTT	CASSSFRDTTEAFF
NA	NA	TRBV11-2	TRBJ1-3	TGTGCCAGCGCCACATCCTCAGGTGACACCATATATTTT	CASATSSGDTIYF
TRBD1	NA	TRBV6-5	TRBJ1-4	TGTGCCAGCTTAGAAGGGGACAGACTGTTTTTT	CASLEGDRLFF
NA	NA	TRBV5-4	TRBJ2-3	TGTGCCAGCAGCTTGGACCAGGGGTCCGGCACAGATACGCAGTATTTT	CASSLDQGSGTDTQYF
TRBD1	NA	TRBV9	TRBJ2-3	TGTGCCAGCAGCGTAGTAACAGGGGGTCCTGCAGATACGCAGTATTTT	CASSVVTGGPADTQYF
NA	NA	TRBV6-1	TRBJ1-1	TGTGCCAGCAGCGGGAACACTGAAGCTTTCTTT	CASSGNTEAFF
TRBD1	NA	TRBV5-1	TRBJ1-1	TGCGCCAGCAGCTGGACAGGGGGATACACTGAAGCTTTCTTT	CASSWTGGYTEAFF
NA	NA	TRBV28	TRBJ2-3	TGTGCCAGCAGGCAACACCTCCAGGGTTTCACAGATACGCAGTATTTT	CASRQHLQGFTDTQYF
NA	NA	TRBV18	TRBJ1-1	TGTGCCAGCTCCTCTGGACAGAACACTGAAGCTTTCTTT	CASSSGQNTEAFF
NA	NA	TRBV6-5	TRBJ1-2	TGTGCCAGCAGTTTGTCACAGCTCTATGGCTACACCTTC	CASSLSQLYGYTF
NA	NA	TRBV5-1	TRBJ2-3	TGCGCCAGCAGCTTGGGGGGGCCAGATACGCAGTATTTT	CASSLGGPDTQYF
TRBD1	NA	TRBV6-6	TRBJ1-1	TGTGCCAGCAGTTACTCGAGACAGGGGGAACGCACTGAAGCTTTCTTT	CASSYSRQGERTEAFF
TRBD1	once	TRBV7-3	TRBJ2-7	TGTGCCAGCAGCTTAAGAGGGACAGGGGGCCACGAGCAGTACTTC	CASSLRGTGGHEQYF
NA	once	TRBV6-6	TRBJ1-1	TGTGCCAGCAGTCGACAGGAGAACACTGAAGCTTTCTTT	CASSRQENTEAFF
NA	NA	TRBV2	TRBJ2-3	TGTGCCAGCAGCCTCGGGAGTACAGATACGCAGTATTTT	CASSLGSTDTQYF
TRBD2	NA	TRBV13	TRBJ2-7	TGTGCCAGCAGCACTTCTAGCGGTCCCTACGAGCAGTACTTC	CASSTSSGPYEQYF
TRBD2	NA	TRBV29-1	TRBJ2-2	TGCAGCGTGGAGGGACTAGCGGATAACACCGGGGAGCTGTTTTTT	CSVEGLADNTGELFF